This TCR beta chain was observed in a study of human T cells and chemical hapten exposure. Study-wide points: Expanded TCRs produced significantly more large CDR3 similarity clusters than controls did. DPC sensitization did not alter TCRs above 1 in 1000 frequency.

With 3 bases clipped from V and 4 bases from J, the junction kept 6 bases outside the gene matches. This CDR3 region has 14 residues. Germline V CDR1 and CDR2: SGHVS, FNYEAQ. Unique molecular identifiers were attached to individual cDNA molecules within the library. MiXCR, run by TCRdb on the RACE reads, gives a single entry per CDR3 protein. The sample consists of 150,000 to 200,000 distinct CDR3 sequences, around 25% of them appearing once. Regarding time point: patch test 3, about 24 weeks after DPC sensitization. Treatment reported: therapeutic diphenylcyclopropenone sensitization with weekly scalp DPC. This clonotype was counted only a few times. The antigen is unknown.

The material sequenced was whole blood, taken in connection with sensitization to the hapten diphenylcyclopropenone (DPC). This TCR came from a woman in her 40s with alopecia areata. Some clones in this sample may be carry-over from other donors' samples. The chain combines TRBV7-6 with TRBJ2-7; 7 nucleotides align to TRBD1. The CDR3 DNA is TGTGCCAGCAGCTTTAGGACAGGCCAATACGAGCAGTACTTC. Its translation is CASSFRTGQYEQYF.